The 23 T cell receptor beta chains below come from one sample, sequenced in a study of cytotoxic CD8 clonotypes in ibrutinib-treated CLL. Method: immunoSEQ multiplex PCR; TCRdb's copy keeps in-frame clones and lacks some. The sample includes about 120,000 clones, roughly 57% of them seen just once. The sample here was PBMCs, taken after 24 months of ibrutinib treatment. The receptor set was obtained from a human donor with chronic lymphocytic leukemia.

The chain employs TRBV5-1 and TRBJ1-2; TRBD1 matches at 8 bases. This CDR3 contains 13 residues. V was clipped by 3 bases and J by 7 bases; unmatched bases: 5. Per germline, CDR1 SGHRS and CDR2 YFSETQ. CDR3 nucleotide sequence: TGCGCCAGCAGCTCTGGACAGGGTTTTGGCTACACCTTC. It codes for CASSSGQGFGYTF.

The chain employs TRBV14 and TRBJ2-3; TRBD2 aligns across 10 bases. The J segment lost 2 bases and the V segment lost 2 bases, leaving 4 bases of the junction unmatched. Germline CDR1 SGHDN, CDR2 FVKESK. The CDR3 consists of 16 residues. CDR3 in amino acids: CASSQTLAGDTDTQYF. The CDR3 coding sequence is TGTGCCAGCAGCCAAACTCTAGCGGGGGACACAGATACGCAGTATTTT.

In this sample, this clone turned up a few times. The CDR3 coding sequence is TGTGCCAGCATCACGGGATACAATGAGCAGTTCTTC. It is translated as CASITGYNEQFF. V is TRBV6-5 and J is TRBJ2-1; tentatively, D is TRBD2 (5 bases). The CDR3 consists of 12 residues. Germline CDR1 reads MNHEY; CDR2 reads SVGAGI. Trimming cost V 7 bases and J 4 bases, with 8 bases left between them.

This sequence joins TRBV7-9 and TRBJ1-1; tentatively, D is TRBD1 (6 bases). The length of the CDR3 is 13 residues. V was clipped by 8 bases and J by 4 bases, with 14 bases between them. In germline, CDR1 is SEHNR, CDR2 FQNEAQ (reference sequence). CDR3 bases: TGTGCCAGCCATTCGGACAGATCCACTGAAGCTTTCTTT. Its translation is CASHSDRSTEAFF.

V gene TRBV6-1 combines with J gene TRBJ1-5; unclear D gene. The CDR3 spans 13 residues. The germline V gene encodes CDR1 MNHNS and CDR2 SASEGT. V was clipped by 2 bases and J by 5 bases, with 7 bases between them. This CDR3 is CASSENGDQPQHF. DNA of the CDR3: TGTGCCAGCAGTGAAAACGGGGATCAGCCCCAGCATTTT.

This clone came up a few times. Other DNA sequences in this specimen translate into the identical CDR3. The chain is built from TRBV29-1 and TRBJ1-1; D ambiguous. V dropped 7 bases and J dropped 2 bases, with 5 bases sitting between them. The CDR3 has 10 amino acids. The V gene's germline CDR1 is SQVTM and CDR2 ANQGSEA. CDR3 coding DNA: TGCAGCGCCCTCAACACTGAAGCTTTCTTT. Amino acids: CSALNTEAFF.

V gene TRBV20-1 combines with J gene TRBJ2-3; D is uncertain. Germline V lookup: CDR1 DFQATT, CDR2 SNEGSKA (reference sequence). This CDR3 region has 11 residues. Between the trimmed V and J ends, which lost 6 bases and 6 bases, there was a span of 10 bases. In DNA, the CDR3 is TGCAGTGCCAAGATTGTGGATACGCAGTATTTT. Translated, it gives CSAKIVDTQYF.

CDR3 loop: CASSLDRGDQPQHF. CDR3 in DNA: TGTGCCAGCAGCCTGGACAGGGGCGATCAGCCCCAGCATTTT. The chain joins TRBV4-2 to TRBJ1-5, with 9 bases lining up with TRBD1. The CDR3 extends over 14 amino acids. Trimming cost V 4 bases and J 5 bases; bases outside gene matches: 3. Germline CDR1 LGHNA, CDR2 YNFKEQ.

This chain links TRBV4-3 with TRBJ1-5, with D perhaps matching TRBD1 (5 bases). With 0 bases removed from V and 4 bases from J, the gap between germline ends came to 10 bases. The CDR3 covers 15 residues. Looked up from germline, CDR1 is LGHNA and CDR2 is YSLEER. The CDR3 reads CASSQEGQRNQPQHF. The CDR3 nucleotides read TGCGCCAGCAGCCAAGAGGGGCAGAGAAATCAGCCCCAGCATTTT.

V and J are TRBV7-2 and TRBJ1-3, with D possibly TRBD1 on 5 matching bases. This CDR3 contains 17 residues. Looked up from germline, CDR1 is SGHTA and CDR2 is FQGNSA. The germline V and J ends were trimmed by 2 bases and 2 bases, with 16 bases remaining between them. The CDR3 nucleotides read TGTGCCAGCAGCTTAAGGCCCGCCTCAGGGACTGGAAACACCATATATTTT. Amino acids: CASSLRPASGTGNTIYF.

Only one count was recorded for this clone. In nucleotides, the CDR3 is TGTGCCAGTAGAACAGGGAATCAGCCCCAGCATTTT. It translates to CASRTGNQPQHF. The gene calls are TRBV19 and TRBJ1-5; D perhaps matches TRBD1 (6 bases). The ends were cut back, 6 bases at V and 4 bases at J, with 7 bases in the middle. CDR1 is LNHDA, CDR2 SQIVND, per germline (reference sequence). The CDR3 totals 12 residues.

The CDR3 DNA reads as TGTGCCAGTAGTATGACGAAGACAGATACGCAGTATTTT. Translation: CASSMTKTDTQYF. The chain joins TRBV19 to TRBJ2-3; no firm D call. From germline, CDR1 is LNHDA and CDR2 SQIVND (reference sequence). Deletions cut 3 bases from V and 3 bases from J, with 7 bases between. The CDR3 is 13 amino acids.

This clone was seen only a few times. This rearrangement joins TRBV5-1 to TRBJ2-7; 16 bases map to TRBD2. This CDR3 comprises 18 residues. Germline V gene lookup returns CDR1 SGHRS and CDR2 YFSETQ. Trimming at V came to 4 bases and at J to 2 bases, leaving 9 bases not matched to a gene. The chain's CDR3 is CASSLGLAGGTSAYEQYF. In DNA, the CDR3 is TGCGCCAGCAGCCTGGGACTAGCGGGGGGGACCTCCGCCTACGAGCAGTACTTC.

This clone was counted only a few times. This rearrangement joins TRBV29-1 to TRBJ1-1, with D maybe TRBD1 (6 bases). V was shortened by 6 bases and J by 1 base, with 12 bases between the two germline ends. The CDR3 has 13 residues. Per germline, CDR1 SQVTM and CDR2 ANQGSEA. In DNA form, the CDR3 reads TGCAGCGTGTACAGGGACCAGAACACTGAAGCTTTCTTT. This gives the protein CSVYRDQNTEAFF.

The gene calls are TRBV25-1 and TRBJ1-3; D is ambiguous. V lost 4 bases and J lost 4, with 14 bases in between. There are 15 residues in the CDR3. Germline loops: CDR1 MGHDK, CDR2 SYGVNS. The chain's CDR3 is CASSVGGWHGNTIYF. The CDR3 nucleotides read TGTGCCAGCAGTGTGGGCGGATGGCACGGAAACACCATATATTTT.

This clone was seen a handful of times. The chain couples TRBV7-3 to TRBJ1-1, with no clear D. The CDR3 is 14 residues long. Germline values: CDR1 SGHTA, CDR2 FQGTGA. The V gene lost 4 bases and the J gene lost 1 base, with 10 bases spanning the gap. This CDR3 reads CASSYGLTNTEAFF. The CDR3 DNA sequence: TGTGCCAGCAGCTACGGGTTGACGAACACTGAAGCTTTCTTT. The entire variable domain, with the rest obtained from reference TRBV7-3 and TRBJ1-1, is as follows: GAGVSQTPSNKVTEKGKYVELRCDPISGHTALYWYRQSLGQGPEFLIYFQGTGAADDSGLPNDRFFAVRPEGSVSTLKIQRTERGDSAVYLCASSYGLTNTEAFFGQGTRLTVV.

V and J are TRBV9 and TRBJ1-4, with 10 bases identical to TRBD1. Germline V gives CDR1 SGDLS, CDR2 YYNGEE. V shed 0 bases, J shed 8 bases, and the junction held 4 bases outside the gene matches. The CDR3 is 15 residues long. The CDR3 region is CASSVEGQGLEKLFF. The CDR3 nucleotides read TGTGCCAGCAGCGTAGAGGGACAGGGGCTCGAAAAACTGTTTTTT.

V gene TRBV6-5 combines with J gene TRBJ1-1, with 10 bases lining up with TRBD1. CDR3 length: 15 amino acids. The germline V gene encodes CDR1 MNHEY and CDR2 SVGAGI. Trimming cost V 7 bases and J 3 bases; bases outside gene matches: 8. The CDR3 DNA is TGTGCCAGCACCCAACCCGGGACAGGGGACACTGAAGCTTTCTTT. Residues: CASTQPGTGDTEAFF.

The J gene is TRBJ2-5, the V gene TRBV7-2; no clear D gene. CDR1 is SGHTA, CDR2 FQGNSA, per germline. The CDR3 totals 14 residues. Trimming shortened V by 6 bases and J by 0 bases, and 11 bases separated the two germline ends. The CDR3 reads CASRSRSNQETQYF. The DNA of the CDR3 is TGTGCCAGCAGGAGCCGGAGCAACCAAGAGACCCAGTACTTC.

The CDR3 protein is CASSSPGVYEQYF. CDR3 DNA sequence: TGTGCCAGCAGTTCCCCGGGGGTATACGAGCAGTACTTC. The chain recombines TRBV6-5 with TRBJ2-7, with a tentative D call TRBD2 (6 bases). The germline V gene has CDR1 MNHEY and CDR2 SVGAGI. The CDR3 length is 13 residues. V was clipped by 4 bases and J by 4 bases, with 11 bases between them.

This chain joins TRBV9 and TRBJ2-3, with a weak D call TRBD2 (7 bases). The V end lost 6 bases, the J end lost 2 bases, and 19 bases lay between the germline ends. There are 16 residues in the CDR3. The V gene's germline CDR1 is SGDLS and CDR2 YYNGEE. CDR3 sequence reads: CASTPNRRGPTDTQYF. The CDR3 DNA sequence: TGTGCCAGCACACCTAATAGGCGGGGGCCCACAGATACGCAGTATTTT.

This clone appeared a few times. The DNA of the CDR3 is TGTGCCAGCAGCCAAGATAGAGGGGATCAGCCCCAGCATTTT. This codes for CASSQDRGDQPQHF. This rearrangement joins TRBV4-2 to TRBJ1-5; D might be TRBD1 (5 bases). The germline gives CDR1 LGHNA, CDR2 YNFKEQ. The CDR3 contains 14 residues. The V gene lost 0 bases and the J gene lost 5 bases, with 8 bases spanning the gap.

The CDR3 loop is CASSSLGGYNEQFF. The DNA for the CDR3 is TGTGCCAGCAGTTCGCTAGGGGGGTACAATGAGCAGTTCTTC. V and J are TRBV27 and TRBJ2-1, with D possibly called TRBD1 or TRBD2 (6 bases each). Germline-derived CDR1 and CDR2 are MNHEY and SMNVEV (reference sequence). The ends were cut back, 4 bases at V and 4 bases at J, with 11 bases in the middle. The CDR3 loop spans 14 amino acids.